The entry below describes one TCR beta chain. Its antigen is currently unknown. This sample is drawn from a study of cytotoxic CD8 clonotypes in ibrutinib-treated CLL. Whole-study results and caveats: Pretreatment clonality was elevated relative to age-matched healthy donors and paralleled circulating CD8+ T-cell counts.

Sequencing used immunoSEQ multiplex PCR; TCRdb keeps in-frame clones, though not all of them. This sample has tens of thousands of clones; about half occur once, and the top ten carry about 19%. Per germline, CDR1 MNHNY and CDR2 SVGAGI (reference sequence). J gave up 3 bases and V 6 bases, and 2 bases lay outside the gene matches. The CDR3 contains 13 residues. Frozen-stored PBMCs produced around 2.2 micrograms of genomic DNA for TCR beta libraries. The sequence came from a human donor with chronic lymphocytic leukemia. The chain couples TRBV6-6 to TRBJ1-2; 9 bases match TRBD1. The sequencing used PBMCs, collected before ibrutinib treatment. The CDR3 bases are TGTGCCAGCAGCGGGACAGGGCACTATGGCTACACCTTC. This codes for CASSGTGHYGYTF.